This T cell receptor (beta chain) was sequenced during a study of cytomegalovirus exposure and HLA in healthy donors. For the study at large: Among roughly 180 million T cells, an earlier analysis found approximately 110 million unique TCR beta sequences.

With respect to this clone: No antigen is known for it.

Primers: 60 Vbeta forward and 13 Jbeta reverse. Sequencing used immunoSEQ multiplex PCR; TCRdb keeps in-frame clones, though not all of them. The data show more than 130,000 clones, with about 80% seen just once and about 4.7% held by the top ten. Germline V gives CDR1 KGHSH, CDR2 LQKENI. This CDR3 has 15 amino acids. J lost 2 bases, V lost 3 bases, and 5 bases had no gene match. Whole-study results and caveats: Later analysis found that TCR beta chains associated with HLA were more clonally expanded than other, equally common chains. What TCR beta sequences reportedly achieved was accurate prediction of HLA-A and HLA-B alleles in most subjects.

Material: PBMCs. This chain joins TRBV18 and TRBJ2-5; TRBD1 matches at 8 bases. The clonotype originates from a male donor in good health and CMV-seronegative. CDR3 coding DNA: TGTGCCAGCTCACCGAGACAGGGGCCACAAGAGACCCAGTACTTC. Translation gives CASSPRQGPQETQYF.